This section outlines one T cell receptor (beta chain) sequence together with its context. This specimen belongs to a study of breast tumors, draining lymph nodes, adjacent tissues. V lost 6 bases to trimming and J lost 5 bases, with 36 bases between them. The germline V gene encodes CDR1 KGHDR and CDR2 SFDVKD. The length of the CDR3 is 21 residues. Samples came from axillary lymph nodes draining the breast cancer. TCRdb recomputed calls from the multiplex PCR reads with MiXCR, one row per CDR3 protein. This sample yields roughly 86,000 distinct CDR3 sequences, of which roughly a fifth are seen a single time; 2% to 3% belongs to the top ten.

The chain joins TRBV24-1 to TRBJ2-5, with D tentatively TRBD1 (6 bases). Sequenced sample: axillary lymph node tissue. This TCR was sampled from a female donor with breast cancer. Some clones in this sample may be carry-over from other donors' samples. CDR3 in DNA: TGTGCCACCAGTAACTCCTCTCTCTTCAGGGGCAGAGGGGTGGACAAGGAGACCCAGTACTTC. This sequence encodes CATSNSSLFRGRGVDKETQYF.